The following is a TCR beta chain sequence with its context. Its antigen remains unknown. This table comes from immunoSEQ multiplex PCR, and its TCRdb copy is limited to in-frame clones, with some not included. This sample has some 580,000 clones, with about 96% found just once. The data belong to a study of shared clonotypes between healthy human individuals. Study-level points and caveats: Read depth was anticipated to influence clonotype sharing among donors.

The CDR3 runs to 13 residues. Per the germline V gene, CDR1 is SGHNT and CDR2 is YYREEE (reference sequence). Trimming left V 2 bases short and J 5 bases short, with 10 bases between. Every donor, a Caucasian adult, lived in Nashville, Tennessee. The chain recombines TRBV5-4 with TRBJ2-5; D call uncertain. The sequenced sample consisted of naive CD4+ T cells sorted from blood. Stated subset: CD45RA+ positively selected. This receptor was obtained from a woman aged 25 to 39 in good health. Written as DNA, the CDR3 is TGTGCCAGCAGCTTCCTAGGTCACGAGACCCAGTACTTC. Amino acids: CASSFLGHETQYF.